This T cell receptor beta chain came from a study of blood T cell repertoires in COVID-19. Study as a whole: Spain, Italy and the United States supplied samples that represented acute and convalescent COVID-19. T cells, B-cell-depleted T cells, or PBMCs provided the cDNA or gDNA that served as material.

Original processing methods: Quantification of nucleated cells was approximated via reference gene primer amplification. Sequenced by immunoSEQ multiplex PCR; TCRdb stores in-frame clones only, minus some. V and J calls and clone size are given by that table; D and trimming were obtained from the DNA. The sample carries roughly 130,000 clones, under 85% recorded once. The CDR3 totals 12 residues. Trimming stripped 6 bases from V and 3 bases from J, with 8 bases between. Germline lookup yields CDR1 SNHLY and CDR2 FYNNEI. The clonotype was recovered from a woman aged 60-75 years with acute or convalescent COVID-19. The sample comprised peripheral blood. The chain combines TRBV2 with TRBJ2-5; D uncertain. The CDR3 coding sequence is TGTGCCAGCAGACGACTTGAAGAGACCCAGTACTTC. Its translation: CASRRLEETQYF.